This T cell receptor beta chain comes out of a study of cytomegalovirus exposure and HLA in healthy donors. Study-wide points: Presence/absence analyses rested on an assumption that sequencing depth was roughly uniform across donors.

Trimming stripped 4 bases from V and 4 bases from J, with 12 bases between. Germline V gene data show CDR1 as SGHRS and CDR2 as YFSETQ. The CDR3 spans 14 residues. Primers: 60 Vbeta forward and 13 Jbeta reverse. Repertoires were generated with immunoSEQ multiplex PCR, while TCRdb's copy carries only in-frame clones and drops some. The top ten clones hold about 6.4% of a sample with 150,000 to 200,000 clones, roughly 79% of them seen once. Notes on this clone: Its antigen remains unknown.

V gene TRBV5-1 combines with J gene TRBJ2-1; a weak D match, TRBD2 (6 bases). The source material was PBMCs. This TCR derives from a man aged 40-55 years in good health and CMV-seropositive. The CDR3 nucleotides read TGCGCCAGCAGCGGCCAGCGGGCTTACAATGAGCAGTTCTTC. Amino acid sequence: CASSGQRAYNEQFF.